This note documents a single T cell receptor beta chain sequence. The sample holds one count of this clonotype. Its antigen is still unknown. It has no much larger one-base neighbor in the sample; base qualities were not kept. To demonstrate the VDJtools post-analysis software, TCR beta repertoires were profiled from the peripheral blood of roughly 14 young patients with multiple sclerosis. The multiple sclerosis patients were children and adolescents between roughly 6 and 17 years of age. The germline V gene gives CDR1 as MNHEY and CDR2 as SVGEGT. Here V drops 5 bases and J drops 3 bases, and the junction holds 5 bases not matched to any gene. The CDR3 contains 14 residues, cysteine and phenylalanine counted. CDR3 DNA is the only sequence kept; it has 42 bases, read in frame from the first base. This record belongs to a study of post-analysis software for immune sequencing data (dated by TCRdb to the mid-2010s). As for the study more broadly: The recorded disease courses included relapsing-remitting, secondary progressive and progressive-relapsing multiple sclerosis, and some patients had no subtype annotation. The patient repertoires were compared against 11 previously published healthy control repertoires obtained from donors aged about 6 to 25 years. A subset of samples was prepared in parallel using single-end sample barcoding, then pooled and co-amplified after Illumina adapter ligation.

The receptor library was made with PCR. Sequenced on an Illumina HiSeq 2500. To reduce PCR and sequencing biases, unique molecular identifiers were incorporated into the TCR beta cDNA libraries. Per 1 to 10 million input T cells, approximately 500,000 cDNA molecules were obtained, such that each molecule approximated one T cell. The patient libraries were prepared and sequenced with the same protocol used for the earlier healthy control dataset. Samples belonging to the same batch were prepared together, multiplexed and sequenced on a shared HiSeq lane. As for the authors' bioinformatics: Raw barcoded reads were processed with MIGEC, and single-read molecular identifier groups were discarded before consensus assembly and CDR3 extraction. VDJtools was used for post-analysis of the clonotype tables, and diversity was normalized by down-sampling every dataset to the size of the smallest sample. In repertoire overlap clustering, CDR3 amino acid sequences, but not nucleotide sequences, were matched to correct batch-related cross-sample contamination. In TCRdb, the public reads were trimmed at Q25 with fastp and aligned with MiXCR, with productive beta chains retained. Each entry is one CDR3 protein sequence, shown with its most common DNA and genes. Clone size and V and J calls follow TCRdb, not the original study. Recorded for this sample are roughly 400,000 distinct CDR3 sequences; 39% of them occurred a single time. Roughly 8.2% of the sample is taken by the ten largest.

The paper as a whole reports these results and caveats: Several TRBV segments, including TRBV5-6, TRBV5-1 and TRBV20-1, were significantly more frequent in patients than controls. Normalized Chao1 diversity was significantly lower in multiple sclerosis patients than controls, suggesting substantial peripheral T-cell clonal expansion. Direct clustering with F measure revealed strong co-clustering of samples prepared in the same batch, which led to a batch-effect correction. The multiple sclerosis patient group was slightly younger than the control group.

The TCR originated in a girl aged 2 to 9 with multiple sclerosis. Sequenced sample: blood. The chain employs TRBV6-2 or TRBV6-3 and TRBJ2-7; TRBD2 agrees with 9 junctional bases. The CDR3 protein is CASSNSGSRYEQYF. Here is the DNA: TGTGCCAGCAGTAATAGCGGGAGCCGCTACGAGCAGTACTTC.